Listed below are T cell receptor beta chains from one sample, sequenced in a study of response to subunit inactivated influenza vaccine. TCRdb redid the calling of the RT-PCR reads with MiXCR, one entry per CDR3 protein. The sample has about 540,000 distinct CDR3 sequences; under 30% are singletons. The same sample was also studied in work on T cells expressing NK-cell markers.

The material sequenced was CD4+ T cells sorted from PBMCs, taken about 13 days after vaccination. The receptors were gathered from a man aged 50-59 years who received an inactivated influenza vaccine. The CDR3 runs from the conserved cysteine through the conserved F or W. A D gene is named only where the DNA matches it firmly. Rows give clone size only sometimes, using once, few, many, or a class for an expanded clone.

size	D	V	J	CDR3	DNA
few	TRBD2	TRBV5-1	TRBJ2-1	CASGRGGDYNEQFF	TGCGCCAGCGGGAGGGGCGGGGACTACAATGAGCAGTTCTTC
few	TRBD1	TRBV20-1	TRBJ2-7	CSAPLRGSSYEQYF	TGCAGTGCGCCCCTCAGGGGGTCCTCCTACGAGCAGTACTTC
.	.	TRBV5-6	TRBJ1-3	CASSFGTSNTIYF	TGTGCCAGCAGCTTTGGCACATCCAACACCATATATTTT
.	TRBD1	TRBV6-1	TRBJ1-5	CASRKTGPRNQPQHF	TGTGCCAGCAGAAAGACAGGGCCTCGTAATCAGCCCCAGCATTTT
.	.	TRBV10-2	TRBJ1-4	CASSRTFSANEKLFF	TGCGCCAGCTCCCGGACCTTCTCGGCTAATGAAAAACTGTTTTTT
.	.	TRBV20-1	TRBJ2-3	CSASGFSDFPDTQYF	TGCAGTGCTAGCGGATTTAGTGATTTCCCAGATACGCAGTATTTT
.	.	TRBV28	TRBJ2-7	CASRKGSYEQYF	TGTGCCAGCAGGAAAGGGTCCTACGAGCAGTACTTC
.	TRBD2	TRBV2	TRBJ2-1	CASTERGYSYNEQFF	TGTGCCAGCACAGAGCGGGGATACTCCTACAATGAGCAGTTCTTC
.	TRBD2	TRBV6-2/TRBV6-3	TRBJ2-7	CASTLTSGSYEQYF	TGTGCCAGCACTCTGACTAGCGGGTCCTACGAGCAGTACTTC
few	.	TRBV15	TRBJ2-5	CATSDDGGIEETQYF	TGTGCCACCAGTGACGATGGGGGCATTGAGGAGACCCAGTACTTC
.	.	TRBV2	TRBJ2-7	CASRTLRRHEQYF	TGTGCCAGCAGGACCCTCCGACGGCACGAGCAGTACTTC
few	TRBD2	TRBV3-1	TRBJ2-2	CASYSGSGELFF	TGTGCCAGTTATAGCGGGAGCGGGGAGCTGTTTTTT
.	.	TRBV6-1	TRBJ1-4	CASSPRGGYATNEKLFF	TGTGCCAGCAGTCCTCGGGGGGGGTATGCAACTAATGAAAAACTGTTTTTT
once	.	TRBV6-5	TRBJ2-7	CASSYSYRGNGWEQYF	TGTGCCAGCAGTTACTCGTACCGGGGGAATGGGTGGGAGCAGTACTTC
many	.	TRBV25-1	TRBJ2-7	CASTSQGYYEQYF	TGTGCCAGCACCTCACAGGGTTACTACGAGCAGTACTTC
few	.	TRBV7-9	TRBJ1-4	CASSLGTGRTNEKLFF	TGTGCCAGCAGCTTGGGGACCGGGAGGACTAATGAAAAACTGTTTTTT
.	.	TRBV6-1	TRBJ2-5	CASRPGNKETQYF	TGTGCCAGCCGTCCCGGGAATAAAGAGACCCAGTACTTC
.	.	TRBV24-1	TRBJ1-2	CATSDPEGTYGYTF	TGTGCCACCAGTGACCCCGAAGGCACCTATGGCTACACCTTC
.	.	TRBV7-3	TRBJ2-1	CASSSYQGREQFF	TGTGCCAGCAGCTCCTATCAGGGGAGAGAGCAGTTCTTC
.	.	TRBV6-2/TRBV6-3	TRBJ2-3	CASRARGWGTDTQYF	TGTGCCAGCAGAGCCCGGGGGTGGGGCACAGATACGCAGTATTTT
.	.	TRBV5-6	TRBJ2-7	CASTRQPDSYEQYF	TGTGCCAGCACGAGACAGCCTGACTCCTACGAGCAGTACTTC
few	TRBD1	TRBV10-3	TRBJ2-3	CAIGTGTMDTQYF	TGTGCCATCGGGACAGGGACTATGGATACGCAGTATTTT
once	TRBD1	TRBV2	TRBJ1-1	CASSRTGMNTEAFF	TGTGCCAGCAGCCGGACAGGCATGAACACTGAAGCTTTCTTT
.	TRBD1	TRBV20-1	TRBJ1-5	CSARDRDRYNQPQHF	TGCAGTGCTAGAGATCGGGACAGATACAATCAGCCCCAGCATTTT
many	TRBD2	TRBV5-6	TRBJ2-2	CASREGLAGLTGELFF	TGTGCCAGCAGAGAGGGACTAGCGGGGTTAACCGGGGAGCTGTTTTTT
.	.	TRBV14	TRBJ2-3	CASSQPRGAGTQYF	TGTGCCAGCAGCCAACCCCGGGGGGCCGGAACGCAGTATTTT